These 25 T cell receptor beta chains originate from one sample sequenced in a study of shared clonotypes between healthy human individuals. Data came from immunoSEQ multiplex PCR; TCRdb stores just in-frame clones and leaves some out. The data contain about 2.3 million clones, 85% to 95% of them seen just once; the ten biggest clones take up approximately 0.39%. Input material: naive CD4+ T cells from PBMCs. As to subset: CD45RA+ positively selected. The receptors were sampled from a man aged 18-30 years in good health. Some clones in this sample may be carry-over from other donors' samples.

The chain carries TRBV4-3 and TRBJ1-4; D ambiguous. The V end lost 4 bases, the J end lost 7 bases, and 10 bases lay between the germline ends. Germline CDR1 reads LGHNA; CDR2 reads YSLEER. This CDR3 region has 13 residues. For the CDR3, the DNA is TGCGCCAGCAGCCCCCGATCGGGTGAAAAACTGTTTTTT. It is translated as CASSPRSGEKLFF.

The V and J genes are TRBV15 and TRBJ2-1; TRBD2 matches at 16 bases. CDR1 is LNHNV, CDR2 YYDKDF, per germline (reference sequence). V was clipped by 0 bases and J by 2 bases; unmatched bases: 1. The CDR3 spans 18 residues. Here the CDR3 DNA reads TGTGCCACCAGCAGAGACGGGACTAGCGGGAGGGCCTACAATGAGCAGTTCTTC. Translating it yields CATSRDGTSGRAYNEQFF. Drawing the rest from reference TRBV15 and TRBJ2-1, the complete variable domain is DAMVIQNPRYQVTQFGKPVTLSCSQTLNHNVMYWYQQKSSQAPKLLFHYYDKDFNNEADTPDNFQSRRPNTSFCFLDIRSPGLGDTAMYLCATSRDGTSGRAYNEQFFGPGTRLTVL.

This chain connects TRBV7-6 to TRBJ2-7; D unclear. The CDR3 length is 12 residues. The V end lost 5 bases, the J end lost 0 bases, and 5 bases lay between the germline ends. In germline, CDR1 is SGHVS, CDR2 FNYEAQ. For the CDR3, the DNA is TGTGCCAGCAGCGCCAACTCCTACGAGCAGTACTTC. This gives the protein CASSANSYEQYF.

The rearrangement joins TRBV28 to TRBJ1-1, with no clear D. The CDR3 contains 13 residues. The V end was cut by 3 bases, the J end by 4 bases, with 9 bases between. The V gene's germline CDR1 is MDHEN and CDR2 SYDVKM. The CDR3 reads CASSFPTGTEAFF. CDR3 nucleotide sequence: TGTGCCAGCAGTTTCCCTACCGGCACTGAAGCTTTCTTT.

V and J are TRBV21-1 and TRBJ1-2. TRBV21-1 is assigned pseudogene status. The CDR3 covers 13 residues. The CDR3 is CASSPMMRVGYTF. The CDR3, as DNA: TGTGCCAGCAGCCCTATGATGCGGGTAGGCTACACCTTC.

The V and J genes are TRBV19 and TRBJ1-5; no definite D call. This CDR3 contains 17 residues. Trimming cost V 3 bases and J 4 bases, with 19 bases left between them. Per the germline V gene, CDR1 is LNHDA and CDR2 is SQIVND (reference sequence). The CDR3 loop is CASSMSFGRSENQPQHF. CDR3 nucleotides: TGTGCCAGTAGTATGTCGTTCGGCCGGTCCGAAAATCAGCCCCAGCATTTT.

The rearrangement links TRBV5-1 to TRBJ2-1, with D perhaps given as TRBD1 or TRBD2 (5 bases each). This CDR3 is built from 17 residues. Trimming shortened V by 4 bases and J by 4 bases, and 21 bases separated the two germline ends. Germline V CDR1 and CDR2: SGHRS, YFSETQ. The DNA of the CDR3 is TGCGCCAGCAGCCCATATACCGGGACCCCCGGTTACAATGAGCAGTTCTTC. This translates into CASSPYTGTPGYNEQFF.

This clone was seen more than once but under ten times. DNA of the CDR3: TGTGCCAGCAGCGCCCAGGAGAACACTGAAGCTTTCTTT. This encodes CASSAQENTEAFF. This chain joins TRBV9 and TRBJ1-1; D unresolved. The germline V gene has CDR1 SGDLS and CDR2 YYNGEE. The CDR3 totals 13 residues. V was shortened by 3 bases and J by 1 base, with 7 bases between the two germline ends.

V usage is TRBV29-1 and J usage is TRBJ1-1, with D unclear. Trimming left V 5 bases short and J 10 bases short, with 17 bases between. CDR3 length: 12 amino acids. Germline V CDR1 and CDR2: SQVTM, ANQGSEA. The CDR3 loop reads CSVKEIEGSAFF. The CDR3 coding sequence is TGCAGCGTTAAGGAAATTGAAGGGTCAGCTTTCTTT.

This chain links TRBV7-9 with TRBJ2-7; D not certain. Germline loops: CDR1 SEHNR, CDR2 FQNEAQ (reference sequence). CDR3 size: 14 residues. Trimming stripped 1 base from V and 2 bases from J, with 9 bases between. DNA of the CDR3: TGTGCCAGCAGCTTAGTCGGGTCCCCCTACGAGCAGTACTTC. Amino acid sequence: CASSLVGSPYEQYF. Based on the CDR3 plus reference TRBV7-9 and TRBJ2-7, the full variable domain is DTGVSQNPRHKITKRGQNVTFRCDPISEHNRLYWYRQTLGQGPEFLTYFQNEAQLEKSRLLSDRFSAERPKGSFSTLEIQRTEQGDSAMYLCASSLVGSPYEQYFGPGTRLTVT.

CDR3: CASSQDHRPGLDPLAKNIQYF. The CDR3 coding sequence is TGCGCCAGCAGCCAAGATCACCGACCGGGACTCGACCCTCTAGCCAAAAACATTCAGTACTTC. V is TRBV4-1 and J is TRBJ2-4, with D maybe TRBD2 (6 bases). Germline V gene lookup returns CDR1 MGHRA and CDR2 YSYEKL. There are 21 residues in the CDR3. With 0 bases removed from V and 0 bases from J, the gap between germline ends came to 24 bases.

This chain uses TRBV15 with TRBJ2-7, with D uncertain. Trimming took off 0 bases at V and 2 bases at J, with 11 bases between the two ends. The CDR3 covers 15 residues. The germline CDR1 and CDR2 sequences are LNHNV and YYDKDF (reference sequence). The DNA for the CDR3 is TGTGCCACCAGCAGAGATTCCGACCCGACCTACGAGCAGTACTTC. Translation gives CATSRDSDPTYEQYF.

The chain uses TRBV2 and TRBJ2-1; D is perhaps TRBD1 (6 bases). The CDR3 is made up of 13 amino acids. Germline CDR1 is SNHLY and CDR2 is FYNNEI. V lost 7 bases, J lost 8 bases, and 15 bases lay in between. CDR3 nucleotides: TGTGCCAGCACGGACAGTACAGGCGATGAGCAGTTCTTC. It codes for CASTDSTGDEQFF.

The chain links TRBV5-1 to TRBJ2-3; 11 bases map to TRBD1. V shed 0 bases and J 5 bases; nucleotides not matched to a gene: 8. CDR1 is SGHRS and CDR2 is YFSETQ in the germline V gene. The CDR3 runs to 17 residues. Here the CDR3 reads CASSLDGTGGERDTQYF. DNA for the CDR3: TGCGCCAGCAGCTTGGACGGGACAGGGGGAGAGAGAGATACGCAGTATTTT.

A single count supports this clone. The chain uses TRBV5-1 and TRBJ2-7; 8 bases align to TRBD1. Germline V gives CDR1 SGHRS, CDR2 YFSETQ. This CDR3 is built from 14 residues. J was trimmed by 6 bases and V by 4 bases; bases with no gene match: 9. The CDR3 protein is CASSRTGFGPEQYF. CDR3 bases: TGCGCCAGCAGCCGGACAGGGTTCGGCCCCGAGCAGTACTTC. Based on the CDR3 plus reference TRBV5-1 and TRBJ2-7, the full variable domain is KAGVTQTPRYLIKTRGQQVTLSCSPISGHRSVSWYQQTPGQGLQFLFEYFSETQRNKGNFPGRFSGRQFSNSRSEMNVSTLELGDSALYLCASSRTGFGPEQYFGPGTRLTVT.

The chain uses TRBV2 and TRBJ2-1, with D maybe TRBD2 (7 bases). This CDR3 is built from 15 residues. With 7 bases removed from V and 6 bases from J, the gap between germline ends came to 19 bases. Germline CDR1 reads SNHLY; CDR2 reads FYNNEI. The CDR3 here is CASKVGGGGLNEQFF. DNA of the CDR3: TGTGCCAGCAAGGTTGGGGGAGGGGGGCTCAATGAGCAGTTCTTC.

The chain has TRBV5-1 and TRBJ2-3; unclear D gene. The germline gives CDR1 SGHRS, CDR2 YFSETQ. There are 12 residues in the CDR3. V shed 3 bases and J shed 6 bases, with 8 bases lying between them. The CDR3 loop is CASSWPADTQYF. The CDR3 DNA sequence: TGCGCCAGCAGCTGGCCGGCCGATACGCAGTATTTT. Full variable domain (outside the CDR3, taken from reference TRBV5-1 and TRBJ2-3): KAGVTQTPRYLIKTRGQQVTLSCSPISGHRSVSWYQQTPGQGLQFLFEYFSETQRNKGNFPGRFSGRQFSNSRSEMNVSTLELGDSALYLCASSWPADTQYFGPGTRLTVL.

The chain recombines TRBV29-1 with TRBJ2-3; D might be TRBD2 (5 bases). Trimming removed 5 bases from V and 3 bases from J, with 24 bases in between. CDR3 length: 17 amino acids. The V gene's germline CDR1 is SQVTM and CDR2 ANQGSEA. In DNA, the CDR3 is TGCAGCGTTCTGGCCCCCCCCTTGAGCGGAATAACAGATACGCAGTATTTT. Its translation: CSVLAPPLSGITDTQYF.

The chain joins TRBV6-6 to TRBJ2-3, with 14 bases identical to TRBD2. The length of the CDR3 is 16 residues. The germline gives CDR1 MNHNY, CDR2 SVGAGI (reference sequence). V trimming: 0 bases; J trimming: 5 bases; junction bases outside the gene matches: 1. The CDR3 nucleotides are TGTGCCAGCAGTTACTCTGGACTAGCGGGGGGAGATACGCAGTATTTT. It specifies CASSYSGLAGGDTQYF.

This clone appeared once. This rearrangement joins TRBV30 to TRBJ1-4; D unresolved. Germline V CDR1 and CDR2: GTSNPN, SVGIG (reference sequence). The CDR3 spans 14 residues. The V gene lost 2 bases and the J gene lost 5 bases, with 12 bases spanning the gap. The CDR3, as DNA: TGTGCCTGGAGTCGAAAAGACGGGAATGAAAAACTGTTTTTT. Translating it yields CAWSRKDGNEKLFF.

The V gene is TRBV2, the J gene TRBJ1-5; no reliable D call. V lost 9 bases to trimming and J lost 0 bases, with 9 bases between them. Per germline, CDR1 SNHLY and CDR2 FYNNEI. CDR3 size: 13 residues. The CDR3 loop reads CASCWASNQPQHF. CDR3 in DNA: TGTGCCAGTTGTTGGGCTAGCAATCAGCCCCAGCATTTT.

The chain is built from TRBV18 and TRBJ1-1; D may be TRBD1 (5 bases). V dropped 8 bases and J dropped 0 bases, with 10 bases sitting between them. The CDR3 sequence is 13 residues long. Germline V CDR1 and CDR2: KGHSH, LQKENI. The CDR3 reads CASARQLNTEAFF. The CDR3 DNA follows: TGTGCCAGCGCCAGACAGCTGAACACTGAAGCTTTCTTT.

A word on this clone: The junction and the germline gene differ at one end; a read error may be behind it. The chain has TRBV5-7 and TRBJ1-2; possibly TRBD1 for D (5 bases). TRBV5-7 has ORF status, its function being uncertain. The CDR3 length is 14 residues. The CDR3 here is CASGHTGEKDGYTF. The CDR3 DNA reads TGCGCCAGCGGACATACGGGGGAGAAGGATGGCTACACCTTC.

J is TRBJ1-5 and V is TRBV5-8; D is unresolved. The CDR3 sequence is 15 residues long. Trimming pared 2 bases from V and 1 base from J, leaving 10 bases between. Per germline, CDR1 SGHTS and CDR2 YDEGEE. The CDR3 DNA is TGTGCCAGCAGCTTAGCTGGGCGGAGCAATCAGCCCCAGCATTTT. Amino acids: CASSLAGRSNQPQHF.

The rearrangement joins TRBV28 to TRBJ1-1; D remains unclear. Germline CDR1 and CDR2: MDHEN and SYDVKM. The germline V and J ends were trimmed by 5 bases and 6 bases, with 10 bases remaining between them. CDR3 length: 12 amino acids. The CDR3 nucleotides are TGTGCCAGCAGTCCGGCCGGGGCTGAAGCTTTCTTT. Its protein is CASSPAGAEAFF.